This T cell receptor beta chain appears in the sequencing data of a study of molecular identifiers for immune sequencing clone quantification. Study-level background: Four of five RNA aliquots from around 20,000 or 100,000 naive CD8 T cells were sequenced.

This CDR3 is 14 amino acids long. Deletions cut 2 bases from V and 4 bases from J, with 11 bases between. The germline gives CDR1 ENHRY, CDR2 SYGVKD. Isolation of naive CD8 T cells was achieved by sorting on a CD8+CD4-CCR7+CD45RA+ phenotype. This clonotype showed up many times. TCRdb used MiXCR to reprocess the PCR reads, holding one entry per CDR3 protein. The table lists about 640,000 distinct CDR3 sequences, just under 20% of them singletons. The sequence was obtained from a human donor in good health. Some libraries in this study had Jurkat cell RNA spiked in. Sample: naive CD8+ T cells from blood, with Jurkat cell RNA spiked in. The subset is: FACS-sorted CD8+CD4-CCR7+CD45RA+ naive T cells. V is TRBV10-3 and J is TRBJ1-1; D might be TRBD1 (6 bases). CDR3 protein: CAISERGDVTEAFF. CDR3 DNA sequence: TGTGCCATCAGTGAGAGGGGGGACGTCACTGAAGCTTTCTTT.